This TCR beta chain came from a study of graft-versus-host responses after intestinal transplantation. Study details: Each of the recipients got a multivisceral, liver-intestinal, or isolated intestinal transplant. Among the recipients, all got anti-thymocyte globulin induction and then tacrolimus and steroids for around 3 years.

TCRdb's copy holds only in-frame clones and misses some; the assay was immunoSEQ multiplex PCR. The sample consists of approximately 74,000 clones, 92% of them appearing once. General study findings and limits: GvH clones surfaced in recipient marrow, some emerging earlier in ileum or blood.

With respect to this clone: Antigen unknown.

Deletions cut 0 bases from V and 3 bases from J, with 8 bases between. From germline, CDR1 is MNHEY and CDR2 SVGAGI. The CDR3 is made up of 14 amino acids. Sequencing was performed on PBMCs, taken 98 days after intestinal transplantation. The TCR was taken from a human patient who received an intestinal transplant, so some T cells may come from the graft donor. This chain joins TRBV6-5 and TRBJ2-5, with no clear D. The CDR3 region is CASSYSGLEETQYF. DNA of the CDR3: TGTGCCAGCAGTTACTCGGGCCTAGAAGAGACCCAGTACTTC.